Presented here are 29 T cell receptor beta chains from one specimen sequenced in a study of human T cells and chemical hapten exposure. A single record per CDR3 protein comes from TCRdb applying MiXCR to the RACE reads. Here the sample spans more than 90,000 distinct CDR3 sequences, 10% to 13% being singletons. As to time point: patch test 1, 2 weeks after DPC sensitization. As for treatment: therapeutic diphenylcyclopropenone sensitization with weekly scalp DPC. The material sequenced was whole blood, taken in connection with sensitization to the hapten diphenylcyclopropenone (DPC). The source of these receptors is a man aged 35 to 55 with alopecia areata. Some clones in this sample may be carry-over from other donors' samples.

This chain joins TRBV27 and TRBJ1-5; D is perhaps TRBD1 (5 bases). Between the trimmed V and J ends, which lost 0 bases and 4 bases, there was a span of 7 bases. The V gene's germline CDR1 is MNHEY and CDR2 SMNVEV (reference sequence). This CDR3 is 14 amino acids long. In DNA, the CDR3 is TGTGCCAGCAGTTTATCAGGGACTAATCAGCCCCAGCATTTT. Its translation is CASSLSGTNQPQHF.

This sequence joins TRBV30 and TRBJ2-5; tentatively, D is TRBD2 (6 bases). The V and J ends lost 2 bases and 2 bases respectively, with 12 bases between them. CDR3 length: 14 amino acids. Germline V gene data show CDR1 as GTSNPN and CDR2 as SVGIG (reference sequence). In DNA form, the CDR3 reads TGTGCCTGGAGTTTGGCTAGCGTGCAAGAGACCCAGTACTTC. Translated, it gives CAWSLASVQETQYF.

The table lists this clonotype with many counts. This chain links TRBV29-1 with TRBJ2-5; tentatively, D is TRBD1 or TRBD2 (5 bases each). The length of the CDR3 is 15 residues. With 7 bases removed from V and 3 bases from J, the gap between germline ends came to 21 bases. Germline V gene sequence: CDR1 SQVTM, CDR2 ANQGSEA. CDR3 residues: CSAGAAGTTKETQYF. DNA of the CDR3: TGCAGCGCCGGAGCGGCCGGGACCACCAAAGAGACCCAGTACTTC.

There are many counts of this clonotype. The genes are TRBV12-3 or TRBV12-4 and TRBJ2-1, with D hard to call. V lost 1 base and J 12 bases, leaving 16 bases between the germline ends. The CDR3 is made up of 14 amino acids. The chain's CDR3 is CASSLGAYESPQFF. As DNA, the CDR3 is TGTGCCAGCAGTTTAGGGGCCTACGAAAGCCCGCAGTTCTTC.

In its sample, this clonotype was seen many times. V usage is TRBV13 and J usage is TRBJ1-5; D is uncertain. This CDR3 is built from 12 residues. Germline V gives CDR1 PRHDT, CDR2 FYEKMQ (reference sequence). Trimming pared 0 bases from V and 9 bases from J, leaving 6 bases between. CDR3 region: CASSLGERPQHF. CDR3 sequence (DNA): TGTGCCAGCAGCTTAGGCGAGAGGCCCCAGCATTTT. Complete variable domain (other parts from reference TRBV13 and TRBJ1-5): AAGVIQSPRHLIKEKRETATLKCYPIPRHDTVYWYQQGPGQDPQFLISFYEKMQSDKGSIPDRFSAQQFSDYHSELNMSSLELGDSALYFCASSLGERPQHFGDGTRLSIL.

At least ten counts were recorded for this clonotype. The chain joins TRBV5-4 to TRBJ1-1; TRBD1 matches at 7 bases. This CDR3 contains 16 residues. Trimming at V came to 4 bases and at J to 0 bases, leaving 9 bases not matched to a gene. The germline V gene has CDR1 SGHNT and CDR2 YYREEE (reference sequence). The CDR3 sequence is CASSPGRQGMNTEAFF. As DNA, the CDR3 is TGTGCCAGCAGCCCGGGTCGACAGGGCATGAACACTGAAGCTTTCTTT.

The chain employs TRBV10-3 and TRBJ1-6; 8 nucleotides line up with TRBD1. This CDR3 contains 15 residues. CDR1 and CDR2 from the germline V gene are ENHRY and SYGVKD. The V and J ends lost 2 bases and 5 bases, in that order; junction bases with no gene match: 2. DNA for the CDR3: TGTGCCATCAGTGAGCCGGGACAGGATAATTCACCCCTCCACTTT. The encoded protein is CAISEPGQDNSPLHF.

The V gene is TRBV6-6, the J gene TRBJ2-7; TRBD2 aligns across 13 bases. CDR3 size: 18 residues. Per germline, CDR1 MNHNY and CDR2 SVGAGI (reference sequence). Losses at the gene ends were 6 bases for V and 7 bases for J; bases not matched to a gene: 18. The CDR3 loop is CASRSGTSGIRGPGEQYV. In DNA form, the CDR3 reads TGTGCCAGCAGGTCCGGGACTAGCGGGATTAGGGGGCCTGGGGAGCAGTACGTC.

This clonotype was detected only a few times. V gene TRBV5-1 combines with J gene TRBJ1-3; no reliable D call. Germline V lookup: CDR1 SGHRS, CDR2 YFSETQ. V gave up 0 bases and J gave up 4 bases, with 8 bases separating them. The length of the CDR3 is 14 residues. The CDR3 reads CASSLESSGNTIYF. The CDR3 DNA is TGCGCCAGCAGCTTGGAATCGTCCGGAAACACCATATATTTT.

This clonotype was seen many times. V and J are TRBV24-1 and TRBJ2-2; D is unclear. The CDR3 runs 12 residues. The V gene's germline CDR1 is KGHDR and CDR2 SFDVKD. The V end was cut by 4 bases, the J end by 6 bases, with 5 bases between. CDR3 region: CATSEHPGELFF. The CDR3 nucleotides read TGTGCCACCAGTGAGCATCCCGGGGAGCTGTTTTTT.

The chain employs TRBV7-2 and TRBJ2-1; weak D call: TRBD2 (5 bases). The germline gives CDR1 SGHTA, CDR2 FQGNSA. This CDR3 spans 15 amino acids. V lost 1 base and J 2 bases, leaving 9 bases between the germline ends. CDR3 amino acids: CASSLGGSAYNEQFF. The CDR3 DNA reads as TGTGCCAGCAGCTTAGGAGGGAGTGCCTACAATGAGCAGTTCTTC.

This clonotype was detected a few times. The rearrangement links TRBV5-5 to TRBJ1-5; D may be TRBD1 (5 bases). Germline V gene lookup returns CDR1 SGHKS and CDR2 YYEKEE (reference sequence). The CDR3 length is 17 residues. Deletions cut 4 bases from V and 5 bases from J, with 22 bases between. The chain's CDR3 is CASSLAVGTPADQPQHF. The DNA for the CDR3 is TGTGCCAGCAGCCTGGCGGTGGGGACGCCAGCAGATCAGCCCCAGCATTTT.

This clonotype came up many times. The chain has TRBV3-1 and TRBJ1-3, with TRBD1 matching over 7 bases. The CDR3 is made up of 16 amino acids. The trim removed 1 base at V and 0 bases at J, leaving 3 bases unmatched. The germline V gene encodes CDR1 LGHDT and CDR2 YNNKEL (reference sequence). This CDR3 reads CASSQGQGDSGNTIYF. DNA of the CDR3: TGTGCCAGCAGCCAAGGACAGGGCGACTCTGGAAACACCATATATTTT.

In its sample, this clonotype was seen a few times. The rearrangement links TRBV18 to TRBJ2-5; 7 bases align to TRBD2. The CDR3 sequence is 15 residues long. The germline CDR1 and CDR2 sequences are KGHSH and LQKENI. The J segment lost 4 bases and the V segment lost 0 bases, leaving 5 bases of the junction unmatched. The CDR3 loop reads CASSPPYSGGETQYF. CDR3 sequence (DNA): TGTGCCAGCTCACCACCTTATTCGGGGGGAGAGACCCAGTACTTC.

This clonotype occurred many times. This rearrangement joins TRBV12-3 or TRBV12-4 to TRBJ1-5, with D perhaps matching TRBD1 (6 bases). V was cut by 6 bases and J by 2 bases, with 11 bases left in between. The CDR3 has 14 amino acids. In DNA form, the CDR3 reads TGTGCCAGCAGCCCCCGACAGGGCAATCAGCCCCAGCATTTT. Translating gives CASSPRQGNQPQHF.

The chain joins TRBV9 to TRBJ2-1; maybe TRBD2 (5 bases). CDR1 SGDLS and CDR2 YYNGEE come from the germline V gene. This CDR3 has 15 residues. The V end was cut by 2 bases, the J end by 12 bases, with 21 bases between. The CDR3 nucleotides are TGTGCCAGCAGCGTGGGCGGGCCCCCCACAATGGGGCAGTTCTTC. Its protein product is CASSVGGPPTMGQFF.

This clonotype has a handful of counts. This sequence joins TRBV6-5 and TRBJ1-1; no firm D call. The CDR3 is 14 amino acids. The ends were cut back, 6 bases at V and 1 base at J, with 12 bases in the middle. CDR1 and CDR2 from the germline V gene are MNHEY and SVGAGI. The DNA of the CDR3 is TGTGCCAGCAGACGTTACACGGGGAACACTGAAGCTTTCTTT. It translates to CASRRYTGNTEAFF.

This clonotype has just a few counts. In DNA form, the CDR3 reads TGCGCCAGCAGCACCGGACTAGCGGGAGACAATGAGCAGTTCTTC. Its translation is CASSTGLAGDNEQFF. This chain links TRBV5-1 with TRBJ2-1, with TRBD2 matching over 13 bases. Germline V CDR1 and CDR2: SGHRS, YFSETQ. The CDR3 is 15 amino acids. The V segment lost 4 bases and the J segment 5 bases; nucleotides outside the gene matches: 3.

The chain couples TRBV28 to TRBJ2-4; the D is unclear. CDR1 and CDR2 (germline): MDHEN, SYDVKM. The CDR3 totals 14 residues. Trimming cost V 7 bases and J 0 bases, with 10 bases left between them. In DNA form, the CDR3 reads TGTGCCAGCACCAACCCAGGAGCCAAAAACATTCAGTACTTC. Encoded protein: CASTNPGAKNIQYF.

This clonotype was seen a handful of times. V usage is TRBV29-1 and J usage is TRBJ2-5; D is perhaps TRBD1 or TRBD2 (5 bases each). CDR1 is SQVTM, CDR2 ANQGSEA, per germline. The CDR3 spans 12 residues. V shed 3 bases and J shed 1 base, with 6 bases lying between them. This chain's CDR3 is CSVEGTQETQYF. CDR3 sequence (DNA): TGCAGCGTTGAGGGGACCCAAGAGACCCAGTACTTC.

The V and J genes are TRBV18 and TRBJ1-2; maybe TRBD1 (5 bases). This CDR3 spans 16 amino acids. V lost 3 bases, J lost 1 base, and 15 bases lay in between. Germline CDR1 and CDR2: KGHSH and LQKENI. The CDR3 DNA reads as TGTGCCAGCTCACCCCCAGGGTGGGATGTTAACTATGGCTACACCTTC. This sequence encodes CASSPPGWDVNYGYTF.

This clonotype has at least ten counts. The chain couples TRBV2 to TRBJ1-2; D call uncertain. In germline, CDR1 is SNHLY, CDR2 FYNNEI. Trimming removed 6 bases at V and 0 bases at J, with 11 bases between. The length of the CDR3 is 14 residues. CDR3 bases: TGTGCCAGCAGAGGTAGCGGAGCTAACTATGGCTACACCTTC. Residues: CASRGSGANYGYTF.

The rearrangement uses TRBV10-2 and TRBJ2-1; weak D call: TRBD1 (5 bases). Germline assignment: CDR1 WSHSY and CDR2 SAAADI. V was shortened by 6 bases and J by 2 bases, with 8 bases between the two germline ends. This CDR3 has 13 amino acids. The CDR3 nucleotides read TGCGCCAGCAGAACAGGAACCTACAATGAGCAGTTCTTC. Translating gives CASRTGTYNEQFF.

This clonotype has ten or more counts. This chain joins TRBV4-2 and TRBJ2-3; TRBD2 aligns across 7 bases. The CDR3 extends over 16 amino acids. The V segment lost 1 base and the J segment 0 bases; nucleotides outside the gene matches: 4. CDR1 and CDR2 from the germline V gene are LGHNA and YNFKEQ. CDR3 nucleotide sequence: TGTGCCAGCAGCCAAGGGGCTAGCGGCAGCACAGATACGCAGTATTTT. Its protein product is CASSQGASGSTDTQYF.

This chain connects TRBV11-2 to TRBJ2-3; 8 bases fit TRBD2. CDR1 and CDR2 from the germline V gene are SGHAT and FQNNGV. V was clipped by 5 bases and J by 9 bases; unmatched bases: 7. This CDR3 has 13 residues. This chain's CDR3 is CASSLSGMGTQYF. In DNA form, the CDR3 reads TGTGCCAGCAGCCTTAGCGGGATGGGCACGCAGTATTTT.

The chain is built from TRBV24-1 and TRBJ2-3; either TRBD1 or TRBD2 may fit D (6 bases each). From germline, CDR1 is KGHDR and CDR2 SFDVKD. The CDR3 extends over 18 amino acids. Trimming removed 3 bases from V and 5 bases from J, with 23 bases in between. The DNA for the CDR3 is TGTGCCACCAGTGATCCCCTCTCCGAGGGGGGACGAAAAGATACGCAGTATTTT. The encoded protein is CATSDPLSEGGRKDTQYF.

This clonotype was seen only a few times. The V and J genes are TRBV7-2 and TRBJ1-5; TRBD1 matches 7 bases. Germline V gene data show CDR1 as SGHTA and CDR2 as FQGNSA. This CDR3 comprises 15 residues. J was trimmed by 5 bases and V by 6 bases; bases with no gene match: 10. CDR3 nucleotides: TGTGCCAGCAGTCGACAGGGATCCTTAGATCAGCCCCAGCATTTT. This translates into CASSRQGSLDQPQHF.

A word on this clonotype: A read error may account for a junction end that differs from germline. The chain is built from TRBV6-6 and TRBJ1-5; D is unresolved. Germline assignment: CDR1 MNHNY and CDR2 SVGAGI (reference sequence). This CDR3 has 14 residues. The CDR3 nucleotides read TGTGCCAGCAGTTACTCGGATCTGGTGGAGCCCCAGAATTTT. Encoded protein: CASSYSDLVEPQNF.

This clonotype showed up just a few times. The CDR3 reads CASSQDPRGYSGNTIYF. The CDR3 DNA reads TGCGCCAGCAGCCAAGACCCTCGGGGGTATTCTGGAAACACCATATATTTT. The chain recombines TRBV4-3 with TRBJ1-3, with D possibly being TRBD1 (5 bases). The germline gives CDR1 LGHNA, CDR2 YSLEER. This CDR3 contains 17 residues. Deletions cut 0 bases from V and 1 base from J, with 13 bases between.